The T cell receptor beta chain under discussion was sequenced for a study of Graves' ophthalmopathy and Graves' hyperthyroidism. As for the study in general: At initial diagnosis, peripheral blood was obtained, and this preceded any treatment. Study conclusions and caveats: Built on 13 signatures, a model told ophthalmopathy apart from stable hyperthyroidism with roughly 88% sensitivity and around 80% specificity.

RNA served as the template for amplifying TCR beta CDR3 regions. The first round was an RT-PCR with HTBI primers, and the second round was a multiplex PCR. Using its own MiXCR run on the multiplex PCR reads, TCRdb lists one record per CDR3 protein. The repertoire consists of tens of thousands of distinct CDR3 sequences, with approximately 50% occurring once and the leading ten covering over 4%. This CDR3 spans 13 amino acids. Trimming shortened V by 5 bases and J by 6 bases, and 13 bases separated the two germline ends. Looked up from germline, CDR1 is LNHDA and CDR2 is SQIVND (reference sequence). In its sample, this clonotype was seen many times. Antigen: not known. Moderate-to-severe activity, CAS ≥3, NOSPECS ≥4 and duration under 3 months were recorded for donors with ophthalmopathy.

V and J are TRBV19 and TRBJ1-2; possibly TRBD1 for D (6 bases). The specimen sequenced was peripheral blood. The TCR was taken from an adult woman with Graves' ophthalmopathy. The CDR3 is CASSDHRADGYTF. In DNA form, the CDR3 reads TGTGCCAGTAGTGACCACAGGGCGGATGGCTACACCTTC.